This T cell receptor (beta chain) was identified during a study of blood T cells in healthy people across ages. The use of a sample-barcoded 5' primer and a J-beta primer mix characterized a second PCR of about 7 to 12 cycles. In TCRdb, the 5' RACE reads were re-called with MiXCR into one record per CDR3 protein. The table shows approximately 1.5 million distinct CDR3 sequences, with approximately 39% occurring only once. The CDR3 runs to 14 residues. Germline V lookup: CDR1 SNHLY, CDR2 FYNNEI. V lost 4 bases and J lost 2, with 10 bases in between. The gene calls are TRBV2 and TRBJ2-3, with D uncertain. The receptor's source is a woman between 18 and 29 years old in good health. The sample was blood. The DNA for the CDR3 is TGTGCCAGCAGTGTGAGAGCCTTCACAGATACGCAGTATTTT. It specifies CASSVRAFTDTQYF. Complete variable domain (other parts from reference TRBV2 and TRBJ2-3): EPEVTQTPSHQVTQMGQEVILRCVPISNHLYFYWYRQILGQKVEFLVSFYNNEISEKSEIFDDQFSVERPDGSNFTLKIRSTKLEDSAMYFCASSVRAFTDTQYFGPGTRLTVL.